This TCR beta chain was sequenced during a study of blood T cell repertoires in COVID-19 (dated by TCRdb to 2019 to 2021). Study-level background: The collaborator samples originated in the United States, Italy and Spain and spanned the acute and convalescent phases of COVID-19. A freely available public database, intended as a resource for researchers studying the immune response to SARS-CoV-2, is where the repertoires were released. Deeply sampled blood TCRbeta repertoires from subjects exposed to, actively infected with, or recovered from COVID-19 were included in the dataset. Samples were obtained from the ongoing ImmuneRACE study (first 160 participants) and from over 1,000 subjects provided by 6 global collaborators. Where available, HLA class I and class II types were taken from metadata supplied by the sample provider and were not determined by assay-based typing. The material from the prospective study consisted of cDNA or gDNA derived from T cells, B-cell-depleted T cells, or PBMCs. Nearly every sample came with metadata listing a de-identified subject ID, COVID-19 status, age in years and sex.

Broader findings and caveats from the paper: Clinical and demographic metadata were provided uncurated, with the amount varying by source and participant.

As concerns this clone: The clone's antigen remains unknown. Within one base of it there is no much larger clone, and no base qualities were kept.

TCRbeta CDR3 regions were amplified from genomic DNA using the immunoSEQ Assay, a bias-controlled multiplex PCR. Regarding the original processing steps: The number of nucleated cells in each sample was estimated from the amplification of reference gene primers within the assay. To quantify the absolute abundance of each unique TCRbeta CDR3 rearrangement, sequence reads were collapsed and filtered. For each sample, productive Simpson clonality was calculated by taking the square root of Simpson's diversity index across productive rearrangements. TCRdb re-hosts the immuneACCESS table, in-frame sequences only. Its copies lack some clones; in the studies checked, an unresolved V gene accounts for under half of them, and the cause for the rest is not known. For V, J and clone size, that table is used; D and trimming come from the DNA. Across this sample there are 240,000 or so clones, with more than 70% seen only once. The top ten clonotypes cover about 0.99% of the sample.

The germline V gene specifies SQVTM as CDR1 and ANQGSEA as CDR2. The V end gives up 2 bases and the J end 1 base, leaving 6 bases in the junction not matched to a gene. From its cysteine to its phenylalanine, the CDR3 spans 15 amino acids. CDR3 DNA is the only sequence kept; it has 45 bases, read in frame from the first base. Samples from volunteer blood donors who had recovered from COVID-19 were contributed by a second Seattle source. Each collaborating institution followed its own protocols to collect whole blood in K2EDTA tubes. For TCRbeta analysis, collaborator samples were shipped as frozen whole blood, as isolated PBMCs, or as DNA extracted from either sample type.

The rearrangement combines TRBV29-1 with TRBJ2-3; a stretch of 7 junction bases matches TRBD2. The source is a middle-aged woman who had recovered from COVID-19. Sequenced: peripheral blood. The CDR3 sequence is CSVERLAERTDTQYF. The nucleotide sequence reads as follows: TGCAGCGTTGAAAGGCTAGCGGAACGCACAGATACGCAGTATTTT.